These 21 T cell receptor beta chains originate from one sample sequenced in a study of blood T cell repertoires in COVID-19. Repertoires were generated with immunoSEQ multiplex PCR, while TCRdb's copy carries only in-frame clones and drops some. The sample has around 20,000 clones; about 86% are singletons. What was sequenced was peripheral blood. The receptors were sampled from a human donor in a cohort sampled during active COVID-19.

This clone was seen once. V and J are TRBV14 and TRBJ1-1; unclear D gene. The germline gives CDR1 SGHDN, CDR2 FVKESK. The V end lost 4 bases, the J end lost 3 bases, and 18 bases lay between the germline ends. There are 16 residues in the CDR3. The CDR3: CASSPRGGLLYTEAFF. The CDR3 DNA sequence: TGTGCCAGCAGCCCCCGGGGTGGCCTTTTGTACACTGAAGCTTTCTTT.

Within the sample, this clone is medium-sized. Written as DNA, the CDR3 is TGTGCCAGCAGCGTAGAGCAGGGTGAGCAGTTCTTC. Translated: CASSVEQGEQFF. The chain carries TRBV9 and TRBJ2-1; a weak D match, TRBD1 (5 bases). Germline CDR1 is SGDLS and CDR2 is YYNGEE. V lost 0 bases and J lost 9, with 7 bases in between. The CDR3 is made up of 12 amino acids.

V is TRBV10-3 and J is TRBJ2-7; 9 bases match TRBD2. CDR1 ENHRY and CDR2 SYGVKD come from the germline V gene. This CDR3 has 14 residues. The J segment lost 3 bases and the V segment lost 6 bases, leaving 6 bases of the junction unmatched. CDR3 in DNA: TGTGCCATCAGCGACGGGCGGGAGGGCTACGAGCAGTACTTC. This encodes CAISDGREGYEQYF.

V gene TRBV11-3 combines with J gene TRBJ2-2; D is undetermined. Per germline, CDR1 SGHNT and CDR2 YENEEA. The CDR3 consists of 14 residues. V was cut by 5 bases and J by 2 bases, with 9 bases left in between. The CDR3: CASSPPGNTGELFF. DNA of the CDR3: TGTGCCAGCAGCCCCCCCGGTAACACCGGGGAGCTGTTTTTT.

By frequency in the sample, this clone is medium-sized. This sequence joins TRBV9 and TRBJ2-5, with 12 bases matching TRBD2. CDR3 size: 16 residues. V was clipped by 0 bases and J by 7 bases; unmatched bases: 7. The germline V gene encodes CDR1 SGDLS and CDR2 YYNGEE. CDR3 DNA sequence: TGTGCCAGCAGCGTAGGGAGACTAGCGGGAGATGCGACCCAGTACTTC. Encoded protein: CASSVGRLAGDATQYF.

The chain has TRBV9 and TRBJ1-2, with 7 nucleotides matching TRBD1. The germline V gene encodes CDR1 SGDLS and CDR2 YYNGEE. This CDR3 is 15 amino acids long. J lost 0 bases, V lost 4 bases, and 6 bases had no gene match. The CDR3 protein is CASSPYGTANYGYTF. CDR3 sequence (DNA): TGTGCCAGCAGCCCGTACGGGACAGCTAACTATGGCTACACCTTC.

The rearrangement links TRBV27 to TRBJ2-1; TRBD1 is a possible D gene (5 bases). The ends were cut back, 6 bases at V and 8 bases at J, with 14 bases in the middle. The length of the CDR3 is 13 residues. Looked up from germline, CDR1 is MNHEY and CDR2 is SMNVEV (reference sequence). In DNA, the CDR3 is TGTGCCAGCAGGGCCCAGGGTCGGGATGAGCAGTTCTTC. Protein sequence: CASRAQGRDEQFF.

The CDR3 DNA follows: TGCACCAGCAGCCAAGAATGGGGGGTGGGAGATACGCAGTATTTT. It specifies CTSSQEWGVGDTQYF. The V gene is TRBV1, the J gene TRBJ2-3; TRBD2 was called by the table and not checked on the DNA. TRBV1 is termed a pseudogene. The CDR3 is made up of 15 amino acids.

The V gene is TRBV2, the J gene TRBJ2-1; a possible D gene is TRBD2 (6 bases). The CDR3 has 13 residues. The germline CDR1 and CDR2 sequences are SNHLY and FYNNEI. V lost 7 bases, J lost 12 bases, and 19 bases lay in between. The DNA of the CDR3 is TGTGCCAGCACCACCCCGCCCCCTAGCGCGCAGTTCTTC. As protein: CASTTPPPSAQFF.

The rearrangement joins TRBV19 to TRBJ2-5; D gene unclear. V dropped 5 bases and J dropped 4 bases, with 8 bases sitting between them. The germline gives CDR1 LNHDA, CDR2 SQIVND (reference sequence). This CDR3 comprises 12 residues. Here the CDR3 DNA reads TGTGCCAGTAGTGCTACTCGAGAGACCCAGTACTTC. As protein: CASSATRETQYF.

The CDR3 here is CASPSTTTDTQYF. CDR3 DNA: TGTGCCAGCCCCTCGACTACCACAGATACGCAGTATTTT. The chain couples TRBV6-5 to TRBJ2-3; maybe TRBD2 (5 bases). The CDR3 contains 13 residues. The ends were cut back, 8 bases at V and 2 bases at J, with 11 bases in the middle. Germline V gene lookup returns CDR1 MNHEY and CDR2 SVGAGI.

The chain carries TRBV7-2 and TRBJ2-6, with TRBD1 as a possible D gene (6 bases). The CDR3 length is 15 residues. The V end was cut by 3 bases, the J end by 4 bases, with 10 bases between. The germline V gene has CDR1 SGHTA and CDR2 FQGNSA. The CDR3 loop reads CASSFAGDGANVLTF. Here the CDR3 DNA reads TGTGCCAGCAGCTTTGCAGGGGACGGGGCCAACGTCCTGACTTTC.

This chain links TRBV3-1 (or the pseudogene TRBV3-2) with TRBJ2-5, with D uncertain. CDR1 and CDR2 (germline): LGHDT, YNNKEL (reference sequence). The CDR3 has 14 residues. V was pared by 1 base and J by 5 bases, with 11 bases between. CDR3 residues: CASSQVAGFETQYF. The DNA for the CDR3 is TGTGCCAGCAGCCAAGTCGCAGGCTTTGAGACCCAGTACTTC.

The J gene is TRBJ1-1, the V gene TRBV6-2 or TRBV6-3; D remains ambiguous. The CDR3 totals 16 residues. V lost 2 bases to trimming and J lost 0 bases, with 13 bases between them. Germline V lookup: CDR1 MNHEY, CDR2 SVGEGT. The CDR3 coding sequence is TGTGCCAGCAGTTACGCGGGGATCGGCATGAACACTGAAGCTTTCTTT. It is translated as CASSYAGIGMNTEAFF.

The chain recombines TRBV27 with TRBJ2-1; TRBD2 aligns across 11 bases. V gave up 3 bases and J gave up 10 bases; unmatched junction bases: 11. Germline V gives CDR1 MNHEY, CDR2 SMNVEV (reference sequence). The CDR3 spans 16 residues. CDR3 sequence reads: CASSLSIAGGPWEQFF. The CDR3 region has the DNA TGTGCCAGCAGTTTGTCCATAGCGGGAGGGCCGTGGGAGCAGTTCTTC.

The genes are TRBV3-1 (or the pseudogene TRBV3-2) and TRBJ2-1, with a possible D match to TRBD1 (5 bases). V lost 2 bases to trimming and J lost 2 bases, with 13 bases between them. Germline V gives CDR1 LGHDT, CDR2 YNNKEL (reference sequence). The CDR3 runs 16 residues. The DNA for the CDR3 is TGTGCCAGCAGCCAACAGCCTGACAGCGCCTACAATGAGCAGTTCTTC. Protein product: CASSQQPDSAYNEQFF.

The CDR3 DNA follows: TGTGCCAGCAGTATACTAGCGGCTGAAGAGACCCAGTACTTC. It codes for CASSILAAEETQYF. The J gene is TRBJ2-5, the V gene TRBV25-1, with 8 bases aligning to TRBD2. Unmatched junction bases numbered 5, after V lost 5 bases and J lost 3 bases. The length of the CDR3 is 14 residues. The germline V gene has CDR1 MGHDK and CDR2 SYGVNS. The whole variable domain, remainder taken from reference TRBV25-1 and TRBJ2-5, is EADIYQTPRYLVIGTGKKITLECSQTMGHDKMYWYQQDPGMELHLIHYSYGVNSTEKGDLSSESTVSRIRTEHFPLTLESARPSHTSQYLCASSILAAEETQYFGPGTRLLVL.

This clone was seen a single time. The rearrangement joins TRBV5-4 to TRBJ2-5, with 7 bases matching TRBD1. With V trimmed by 4 bases and J by 4 bases, 7 bases remained unmatched. The CDR3 length is 14 residues. Germline-derived CDR1 and CDR2 are SGHNT and YYREEE (reference sequence). CDR3 sequence (DNA): TGTGCCAGCAGCGTCGACAGGGCGGGAGAGACCCAGTACTTC. This translates into CASSVDRAGETQYF. Variable domain in full (rest from reference TRBV5-4 and TRBJ2-5): ETGVTQSPTHLIKTRGQQVTLRCSSQSGHNTVSWYQQALGQGPQFIFQYYREEENGRGNFPPRFSGLQFPNYSSELNVNALELDDSALYLCASSVDRAGETQYFGPGTRLLVL.

The rearrangement links TRBV19 to TRBJ1-4; TRBD1 is a possible D gene (5 bases). Trimming pared 5 bases from V and 3 bases from J, leaving 16 bases between. CDR3 length equals 16 residues. Germline V gives CDR1 LNHDA, CDR2 SQIVND (reference sequence). In DNA, the CDR3 is TGTGCCAGTAGTCCAATCCAGGGCAGCGCTAATGAAAAACTGTTTTTT. Encoded protein: CASSPIQGSANEKLFF. The whole variable domain, remainder taken from reference TRBV19 and TRBJ1-4, is DGGITQSPKYLFRKEGQNVTLSCEQNLNHDAMYWYRQDPGQGLRLIYYSQIVNDFQKGDIAEGYSVSREKKESFPLTVTSAQKNPTAFYLCASSPIQGSANEKLFFGSGTQLSVL.

The V and J genes are TRBV6-5 and TRBJ1-1; the D gene is possibly TRBD1 (5 bases). The V end was cut by 8 bases, the J end by 5 bases, with 18 bases between. CDR3 length: 14 residues. Germline CDR1 and CDR2: MNHEY and SVGAGI. Here the CDR3 reads CASLPGFLMTEAFF. CDR3 nucleotide sequence: TGTGCCAGCCTCCCAGGGTTTCTTATGACTGAAGCTTTCTTT.

The CDR3 bases are TGTGCCAGCAGTCGAAGACAGGGAACCTACGAGCAGTACTTC. Its translation: CASSRRQGTYEQYF. The V and J genes are TRBV5-4 and TRBJ2-7, with 7 positions matching TRBD1. The V gene's germline CDR1 is SGHNT and CDR2 YYREEE (reference sequence). The CDR3 contains 14 residues. The J segment lost 2 bases and the V segment lost 5 bases, leaving 7 bases of the junction unmatched.